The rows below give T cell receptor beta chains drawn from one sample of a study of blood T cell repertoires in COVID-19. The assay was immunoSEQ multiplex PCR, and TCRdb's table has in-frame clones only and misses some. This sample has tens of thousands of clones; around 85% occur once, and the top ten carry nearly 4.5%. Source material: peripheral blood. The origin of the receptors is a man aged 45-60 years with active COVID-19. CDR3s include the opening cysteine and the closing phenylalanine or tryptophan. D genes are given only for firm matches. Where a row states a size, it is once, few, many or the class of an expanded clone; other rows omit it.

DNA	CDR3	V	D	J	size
TGTGCCAGCAGCCCAGCTGGGGGGTTCTCTGGAAACACCATATATTTT	CASSPAGGFSGNTIYF	TRBV7-2	.	TRBJ1-3	.
TGCGCCAGCAGCCCCGCCGGGACTAGTGCTGTGGATACGCAGTATTTT	CASSPAGTSAVDTQYF	TRBV10-2	TRBD2	TRBJ2-3	medium-sized
TGTGCCAGCATGTCGTCCACGGGGGTCGACAATGAGCAGTTCTTC	CASMSSTGVDNEQFF	TRBV14	.	TRBJ2-1	.
TGTGCCAGCAGCGTAGAGGGGACTAGCGGCTACGAGCAGTACTTC	CASSVEGTSGYEQYF	TRBV9	TRBD2	TRBJ2-7	.
TGCAGCGTTGTCCCCGCGCACACTGAAGCTTTCTTT	CSVVPAHTEAFF	TRBV29-1	.	TRBJ1-1	.
TGTGCCACCAGTGATGCGGGACAGGTCACAGATACGCAGTATTTT	CATSDAGQVTDTQYF	TRBV24-1	TRBD1	TRBJ2-3	.
TGTGCCAGCAGTTACTGGGGACAGGGGGCGGACAATGAGCAGTTCTTC	CASSYWGQGADNEQFF	TRBV6-5	TRBD1	TRBJ2-1	.
TGTGCCAGCAGCCCCCGCAGGGGCCATAATTCACCCCTCCACTTT	CASSPRRGHNSPLHF	TRBV7-2	.	TRBJ1-6	.
TGCAGTGCTAGTTTTTTTCGGACTAGCGGTACCTACGAGCAGTACTTC	CSASFFRTSGTYEQYF	TRBV20-1	TRBD2	TRBJ2-7	few
TGCGCCAGCAGCCAAGATGTAGGGACAGAGCACTACGAGCAGTACTTC	CASSQDVGTEHYEQYF	TRBV4-1	TRBD1	TRBJ2-7	.
TGTGCCAGCAGCGTAGGGGGGGTTCAGCCCCAGCATTTT	CASSVGGVQPQHF	TRBV9	.	TRBJ1-5	.
TGTGCCAGCAGTTCAGGGGGAAGAGGCTACGAGCAGTACTTC	CASSSGGRGYEQYF	TRBV6-6	TRBD1	TRBJ2-7	.
TGTGCCAGCACCAGGGAAGCCACAGATACGCAGTATTTT	CASTREATDTQYF	TRBV25-1	.	TRBJ2-3	.
TGCGCCAGCAGCCAAGGGACAGGGGCTAACTATGGCTACACCTTC	CASSQGTGANYGYTF	TRBV4-3	TRBD1	TRBJ1-2	.
TGTGCCAGCAGCCCGACAGGGGTGGGCAATCAGCCCCAGCATTTT	CASSPTGVGNQPQHF	TRBV7-6	TRBD1	TRBJ1-5	once
TGTGCCAGCAACCCCTGGCCTCAGCAGGGGGAGCAGTACTTC	CASNPWPQQGEQYF	TRBV27	.	TRBJ2-7	.
TGCGCCAGCAGCTTGTTGGACAGGTTCCATGGCTACACCTTC	CASSLLDRFHGYTF	TRBV5-1	TRBD1	TRBJ1-2	.
TGTGCCAGCAGAGGGGGGGCAGATACGCAGTATTTT	CASRGGADTQYF	TRBV3-1/TRBV3-2	.	TRBJ2-3	.
TGTGCCAGCAGTTACCGGGACAGGATTTACAATGAGCAGTTCTTC	CASSYRDRIYNEQFF	TRBV6-5	TRBD1	TRBJ2-1	once
TGTGCCAGCAGTGACCGGGGGGGCCCCTACGAGCAGTACTTC	CASSDRGGPYEQYF	TRBV27	TRBD2	TRBJ2-7	.
TGTGCCAGCAGCATTTTGGGGGCCGTCACCGGGGAGCTGTTTTTT	CASSILGAVTGELFF	TRBV11-2	.	TRBJ2-2	.
TGCGCCAGCAGTGCCCTACCGGACAGGGGTACATACAATGAGCAGTTCTTC	CASSALPDRGTYNEQFF	TRBV10-1	TRBD1	TRBJ2-1	.
TGTGCCAGCAGGGGACAGGGAGGTTTTAATGAAAAACTGTTTTTT	CASRGQGGFNEKLFF	TRBV2	TRBD1	TRBJ1-4	.
TGTGCCAGCAGCGGGGTGAACACTGAAGCTTTCTTT	CASSGVNTEAFF	TRBV6-5	.	TRBJ1-1	.
TGCGCCAGCAGCCAAGAGGGCGCAGGGGGCACTGAAGCTTTCTTT	CASSQEGAGGTEAFF	TRBV4-3	TRBD1	TRBJ1-1	once
TGTGCCAGTAGTATAGGGGGGGGGAGTGAGCAGTTCTTC	CASSIGGGSEQFF	TRBV19	TRBD2	TRBJ2-1	once
TGTGCCAGCAGCGCAGGGGCATTAGACACCTTC	CASSAGALDTF	TRBV11-2	.	TRBJ1-2	.
TGTGCCAGCAGTTTACACCCCAGGCCTAGCGGGGGGGGCGATACGCAGTATTTT	CASSLHPRPSGGGDTQYF	TRBV27	TRBD2	TRBJ2-3	.
TGTGCCAGCAGCGACAGGGTTGTTGAGCAGTTCTTC	CASSDRVVEQFF	TRBV11-2	TRBD1	TRBJ2-1	.
TGCGGGAGCAGGGTTAGCCCAGCCCCTCAAGAGACCCAGTACTTC	CGSRVSPAPQETQYF	TRBV5-1	.	TRBJ2-5	.
TGTGCCAGCAGCGCATATAGCTCTGGGGCCAACGTCCTGACTTTC	CASSAYSSGANVLTF	TRBV5-8	.	TRBJ2-6	.
TGTGCCAGCAGTGATCAGGGTGAAAATTCACCCCTCCACTTT	CASSDQGENSPLHF	TRBV6-1	.	TRBJ1-6	.
TGCGCCAGCAGCTTCATGGGACTAGAAAGGGATACGCAGTATTTT	CASSFMGLERDTQYF	TRBV5-1	TRBD2	TRBJ2-3	.
TGTGCCAGCAGCCAAGGACAGCAGGGGGGCTACGAGCAGTACTTC	CASSQGQQGGYEQYF	TRBV3-1/TRBV3-2	.	TRBJ2-7	once
TGTGCCAGCAGCTTCGGGGGGGCAACCGGGGAGCTGTTTTTT	CASSFGGATGELFF	TRBV5-4	TRBD2	TRBJ2-2	.
TGTGCCAGCAGCCCAGCGGGGGGGCCCACAGATACGCAGTATTTT	CASSPAGGPTDTQYF	TRBV6-5	TRBD2	TRBJ2-3	.
TGTGCCAGTAGTATCAAATCCATGGCAGGCGGGGAGCTGTTTTTT	CASSIKSMAGGELFF	TRBV19	.	TRBJ2-2	.
TGTGCCAGCTCACTGTTGGGACAGGGATACAATGAGCAGTTCTTC	CASSLLGQGYNEQFF	TRBV18	TRBD1	TRBJ2-1	.
TGTGCCAGCAGTGGGGGACAGCTTAATGAAAAACTGTTTTTT	CASSGGQLNEKLFF	TRBV6-2/TRBV6-3	TRBD1	TRBJ1-4	.
TGTGCCATCCTTTTTCAGGGGGCATATGGCTACACCTTC	CAILFQGAYGYTF	TRBV6-5	TRBD1	TRBJ1-2	.
TGCGCCAGCAGCCACCCAGGGGGCTTGCACACCGGGGAGCTGTTTTTT	CASSHPGGLHTGELFF	TRBV4-3	TRBD1	TRBJ2-2	once
TGCGCCAGCAGCTCGCTAGGTAATGAGCAGTTCTTC	CASSSLGNEQFF	TRBV5-1	.	TRBJ2-1	once
TGCGCCAGCAGCTTGGCCGCGGGGCGGGTTAATCGCCTGACAGCTTTCTTT	CASSLAAGRVNRLTAFF	TRBV5-1	.	TRBJ1-1	.
TGTGCCAGCAGTTTAAGCGGCACAATTAATTCACCCCTCCACTTT	CASSLSGTINSPLHF	TRBV28	.	TRBJ1-6	.